These T cell receptor beta chains were read from a single sample in a study of somatic mutations in cytotoxic T cells in rheumatoid arthritis. This table comes from immunoSEQ multiplex PCR, and its TCRdb copy is limited to in-frame clones, with some not included. The data contain roughly 16,000 clones, approximately 82% of them seen just once; the ten biggest clones take up approximately 15%. The sample consisted of CD8+ T cells sorted from blood. The receptors were gathered from a woman aged 45 to 65 with rheumatoid arthritis. The conserved cysteine and the conserved F or W are not part of the CDR3 here. Fields, in order: V gene, CDR3 protein.

V: TRBV5-1
CDR3: ASSFSPEAGAEAF

V: TRBV19
CDR3: ASSIDAGEYTGELF

V: TRBV4-3
CDR3: ASSHLSSGSNTGELF

V: TRBV7-9
CDR3: ASMRGPEQF

V: TRBV11-2
CDR3: ASSGVGELF

V: TRBV5-1
CDR3: ASSLGGNTEAF

V: TRBV21-1
CDR3: ASSKFKLAGGTEYNEQF

V: TRBV19
CDR3: ASSIRENQPQH

V: TRBV6-6
CDR3: ASSFGQDGETQY

V: TRBV4-3
CDR3: ASSHIDDPGELF

V: TRBV11-2
CDR3: ASSLGVGGSYEQY

V: TRBV5-1
CDR3: ASSYFHLSGFVEKLF

V: TRBV2
CDR3: ASRPGNTEAF

V: TRBV4-1
CDR3: ASSQRTGVYEQY

V: TRBV4-2
CDR3: ASSLGQDAWGGANVLT

V: TRBV5-3
CDR3: ARSLGTTYEQY

V: TRBV19
CDR3: ASSMTGGNTEAF

V: TRBV7-9
CDR3: ASSTGYNEQF

V: TRBV27
CDR3: ASSPYPTGGIDTQY

V: TRBV7-6
CDR3: ASSLIRLAGGPSYNEQF

V: TRBV30
CDR3: AWTVDKGAYT

V: TRBV6-1
CDR3: ASSATGNTGELF

V: TRBV4-2
CDR3: ASSQGNTEAF

V: TRBV7-9
CDR3: ASSKGPSHSQPQH

V: TRBV7-2
CDR3: ASSLALAGAYEQY

V: TRBV27
CDR3: ASSLSTSGTDTQY

V: TRBV19
CDR3: ASSIKGSSYNEQF

V: TRBV6-6
CDR3: ASSQDSLNQPQH

V: TRBV6-5
CDR3: ASSYGGRKGSPLH

V: TRBV28
CDR3: ASSLSSDSEKLF

V: TRBV2
CDR3: ASSWTGREQPQH